This TCR beta chain comes out of a study of blood T cell repertoires in COVID-19. Study-level information: Acute and convalescent COVID-19 samples came from the United States, Italy and Spain. PBMCs, B-cell-depleted T cells, or T cells provided the cDNA or gDNA that made up the material.

How the authors handled the data: Estimated nucleated cell counts came from reference gene primer amplification. Sequencing used immunoSEQ multiplex PCR; TCRdb keeps in-frame clones, though not all of them. From that table come the V and J calls and clone size; the DNA was used to work out D and trimming. Here the sample spans 350,000 to 450,000 clones, 86% being singletons. In Seattle, patients joined the study during active infection and were tracked longitudinally. The sequence derives from a woman in her sixties or seventies with COVID-19, enrolled during active disease. The sequenced sample was peripheral blood.

The CDR3 sequence is CAWSRTGENYEQYF. For the CDR3, the DNA is TGTGCCTGGAGCCGGACAGGGGAAAACTACGAGCAGTACTTC. The chain has TRBV30 and TRBJ2-7; TRBD1 matches 9 bases. Germline values: CDR1 GTSNPN, CDR2 SVGIG (reference sequence). The J segment lost 3 bases and the V segment lost 3 bases, leaving 6 bases of the junction unmatched. This CDR3 comprises 14 residues.